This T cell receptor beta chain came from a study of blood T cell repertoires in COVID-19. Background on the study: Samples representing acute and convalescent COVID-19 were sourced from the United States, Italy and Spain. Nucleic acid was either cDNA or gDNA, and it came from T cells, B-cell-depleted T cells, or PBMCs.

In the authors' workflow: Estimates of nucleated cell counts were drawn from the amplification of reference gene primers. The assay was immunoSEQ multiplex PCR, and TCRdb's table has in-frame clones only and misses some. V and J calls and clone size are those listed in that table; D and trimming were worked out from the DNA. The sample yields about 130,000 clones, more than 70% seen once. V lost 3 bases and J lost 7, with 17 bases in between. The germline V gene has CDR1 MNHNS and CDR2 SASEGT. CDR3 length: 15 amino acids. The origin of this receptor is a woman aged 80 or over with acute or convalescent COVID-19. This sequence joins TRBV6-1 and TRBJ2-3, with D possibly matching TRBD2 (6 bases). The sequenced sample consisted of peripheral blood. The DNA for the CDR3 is TGTGCCAGCAGTGAGATGCGGGGATCCGTTCATACGCAGTATTTT. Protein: CASSEMRGSVHTQYF.